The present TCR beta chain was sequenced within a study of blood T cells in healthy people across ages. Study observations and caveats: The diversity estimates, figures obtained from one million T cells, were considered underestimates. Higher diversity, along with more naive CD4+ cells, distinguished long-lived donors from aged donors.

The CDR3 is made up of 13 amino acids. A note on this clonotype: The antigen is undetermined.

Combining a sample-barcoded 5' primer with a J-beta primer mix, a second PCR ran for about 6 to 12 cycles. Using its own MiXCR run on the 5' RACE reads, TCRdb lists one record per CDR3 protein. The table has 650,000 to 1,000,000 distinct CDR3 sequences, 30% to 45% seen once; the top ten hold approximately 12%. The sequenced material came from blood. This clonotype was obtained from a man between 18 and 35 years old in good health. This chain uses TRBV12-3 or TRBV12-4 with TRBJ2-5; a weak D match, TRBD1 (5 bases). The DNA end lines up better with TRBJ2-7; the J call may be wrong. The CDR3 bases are TGTGCCAGCAGCCGTATGACAGTCTACGAGCAGTACTTC. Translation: CASSRMTVYEQYF.